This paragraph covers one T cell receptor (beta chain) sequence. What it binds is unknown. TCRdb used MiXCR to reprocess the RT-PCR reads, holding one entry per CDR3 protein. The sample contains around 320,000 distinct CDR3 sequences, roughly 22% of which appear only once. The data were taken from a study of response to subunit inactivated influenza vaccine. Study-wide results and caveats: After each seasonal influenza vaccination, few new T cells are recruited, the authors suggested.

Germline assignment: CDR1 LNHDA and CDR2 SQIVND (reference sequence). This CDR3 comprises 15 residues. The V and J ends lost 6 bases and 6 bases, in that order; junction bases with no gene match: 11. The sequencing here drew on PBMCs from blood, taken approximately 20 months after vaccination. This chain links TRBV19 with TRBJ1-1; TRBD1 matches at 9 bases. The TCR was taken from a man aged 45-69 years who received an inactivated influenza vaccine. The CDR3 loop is CASRHPGTGRPEAFF. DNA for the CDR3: TGTGCCAGTAGACATCCCGGGACAGGGAGGCCTGAAGCTTTCTTT.